This is a list of T cell receptor beta chains from one sample in a study of blood T cell repertoires in COVID-19. The assay was immunoSEQ multiplex PCR, and TCRdb's table has in-frame clones only and misses some. The sample consists of roughly 330,000 clones, over 75% of them appearing once. The specimen sequenced was PBMCs or T cells enriched from blood (not recorded which). The receptors were gathered from a man aged 25 to 40 who had recovered from COVID-19. Both conserved end residues are part of each CDR3. The order of the fields is J gene, V gene, clone size, D gene, CDR3 protein, CDR3 DNA. The D gene is left open where the match is weak. Rows may omit the clone size; those that give it use once, few, many or a size class.

j_call: TRBJ1-1; v_call: TRBV18; clone_size: .; d_call: .; cdr3_aa: CASSPSTRNTEAFF; cdr3_nt: TGTGCCAGCTCACCGTCGACACGGAACACTGAAGCTTTCTTT
j_call: TRBJ2-1; v_call: TRBV2; clone_size: .; d_call: TRBD2; cdr3_aa: CASSERSGGQNEQFF; cdr3_nt: TGTGCCAGCAGTGAACGCAGCGGGGGGCAGAATGAGCAGTTCTTC
j_call: TRBJ2-2; v_call: TRBV3-1/TRBV3-2; clone_size: .; d_call: TRBD2; cdr3_aa: CASSQVSGGPTVDTGELFF; cdr3_nt: TGTGCCAGCAGCCAAGTTAGCGGGGGACCGACCGTGGACACCGGGGAGCTGTTTTTT
j_call: TRBJ1-2; v_call: TRBV23-1; clone_size: .; d_call: .; cdr3_aa: CASTGGILRGYTF; cdr3_nt: TGCGCCAGCACTGGCGGGATTCTTCGTGGCTACACCTTC
j_call: TRBJ2-1; v_call: TRBV19; clone_size: .; d_call: .; cdr3_aa: CASSIGPGYNEQFF; cdr3_nt: TGTGCCAGTAGTATAGGGCCAGGCTACAATGAGCAGTTCTTC
j_call: TRBJ1-5; v_call: TRBV5-5; clone_size: .; d_call: TRBD1; cdr3_aa: CASSLGQGAGNQPQHF; cdr3_nt: TGTGCCAGCAGCTTAGGACAGGGTGCTGGCAATCAGCCCCAGCATTTT
j_call: TRBJ1-5; v_call: TRBV30; clone_size: few; d_call: .; cdr3_aa: CAWSGGGGQPQHF; cdr3_nt: TGTGCCTGGAGTGGGGGGGGCGGCCAGCCCCAGCATTTT
j_call: TRBJ2-3; v_call: TRBV27; clone_size: .; d_call: .; cdr3_aa: CASSLVQGETDTQYF; cdr3_nt: TGTGCCAGCAGTTTAGTCCAGGGCGAGACAGATACGCAGTATTTT
j_call: TRBJ2-2; v_call: TRBV10-3; clone_size: .; d_call: .; cdr3_aa: CAIRVQGSNTGELFF; cdr3_nt: TGTGCCATCAGGGTACAGGGCTCTAACACCGGGGAGCTGTTTTTT
j_call: TRBJ2-7; v_call: TRBV6-5; clone_size: .; d_call: TRBD1; cdr3_aa: CASIPGQGTYEQYF; cdr3_nt: TGTGCCAGCATACCGGGACAGGGCACCTACGAGCAGTACTTC
j_call: TRBJ2-3; v_call: TRBV6-5; clone_size: .; d_call: .; cdr3_aa: CASSYSGGRTDTQYF; cdr3_nt: TGTGCCAGCAGTTACTCGGGGGGTCGCACAGATACGCAGTATTTT
j_call: TRBJ2-7; v_call: TRBV6-5; clone_size: .; d_call: TRBD2; cdr3_aa: CASSYARTSGGNEQYF; cdr3_nt: TGTGCCAGCAGTTACGCCAGGACTAGCGGGGGGAACGAGCAGTACTTC
j_call: TRBJ1-2; v_call: TRBV18; clone_size: .; d_call: TRBD1; cdr3_aa: CASSRAGTANYGYTF; cdr3_nt: TGTGCCAGCTCACGGGCCGGGACAGCAAACTATGGCTACACCTTC
j_call: TRBJ1-2; v_call: TRBV2; clone_size: few; d_call: TRBD1; cdr3_aa: CASSDFGTGGVDGYTF; cdr3_nt: TGTGCCAGCAGTGATTTTGGGACAGGGGGCGTTGATGGCTACACCTTC
j_call: TRBJ2-3; v_call: TRBV9; clone_size: .; d_call: .; cdr3_aa: CASSVVDRTTDTQYF; cdr3_nt: TGTGCCAGCAGCGTAGTGGACAGAACCACAGATACGCAGTATTTT
j_call: TRBJ2-1; v_call: TRBV3-1/TRBV3-2; clone_size: .; d_call: .; cdr3_aa: CASSQDEFPYNEQFF; cdr3_nt: TGTGCCAGCAGCCAAGATGAGTTTCCCTACAATGAGCAGTTCTTC
j_call: TRBJ2-1; v_call: TRBV11-3; clone_size: .; d_call: TRBD2; cdr3_aa: CASSHAAGGPYEQFF; cdr3_nt: TGTGCCAGCAGCCACGCGGCGGGGGGGCCCTATGAGCAGTTCTTC
j_call: TRBJ2-3; v_call: TRBV20-1; clone_size: .; d_call: .; cdr3_aa: CSAPRADTQYF; cdr3_nt: TGCAGTGCTCCCCGGGCAGATACGCAGTATTTT
j_call: TRBJ2-5; v_call: TRBV6-6; clone_size: .; d_call: TRBD2; cdr3_aa: CASSWGGQETQYF; cdr3_nt: TGTGCCAGCAGCTGGGGGGGGCAAGAGACCCAGTACTTC
j_call: TRBJ1-2; v_call: TRBV29-1; clone_size: .; d_call: .; cdr3_aa: CSVVTGNGYTF; cdr3_nt: TGCAGCGTTGTTACGGGGAATGGCTACACCTTC
j_call: TRBJ2-7; v_call: TRBV27; clone_size: .; d_call: .; cdr3_aa: CASSRTGVSYEQYF; cdr3_nt: TGTGCCAGCAGTCGGACCGGGGTTTCCTACGAGCAGTACTTC
j_call: TRBJ2-3; v_call: TRBV28; clone_size: .; d_call: .; cdr3_aa: CASSSGQTSTDTQYF; cdr3_nt: TGTGCCAGCAGTTCCGGACAGACTAGCACAGATACGCAGTATTTT
j_call: TRBJ1-1; v_call: TRBV10-1; clone_size: .; d_call: TRBD1; cdr3_aa: CASSEGTGSLLGDTEAFF; cdr3_nt: TGCGCCAGCAGTGAGGGGACAGGGAGCCTGCTTGGGGACACTGAAGCTTTCTTT
j_call: TRBJ1-1; v_call: TRBV2; clone_size: .; d_call: TRBD1; cdr3_aa: CARRLPGQGAAAEAFF; cdr3_nt: TGTGCCAGGAGATTGCCGGGACAGGGGGCCGCGGCGGAAGCTTTCTTT
j_call: TRBJ2-6; v_call: TRBV29-1; clone_size: .; d_call: TRBD1; cdr3_aa: CSTRDSSLGANVLTF; cdr3_nt: TGCAGCACCCGGGACAGTTCCCTAGGGGCCAACGTCCTGACTTTC
j_call: TRBJ2-7; v_call: TRBV28; clone_size: .; d_call: .; cdr3_aa: CATAPGYYEQYF; cdr3_nt: TGTGCTACCGCCCCAGGCTACTACGAGCAGTACTTC
j_call: TRBJ1-5; v_call: TRBV20-1; clone_size: .; d_call: TRBD1; cdr3_aa: CSASTGGSNQPQHF; cdr3_nt: TGCAGTGCTAGTACAGGGGGGAGCAATCAGCCCCAGCATTTT
j_call: TRBJ2-5; v_call: TRBV12-3/TRBV12-4; clone_size: .; d_call: .; cdr3_aa: CASSLGLQETQYF; cdr3_nt: TGTGCCAGCAGTTTAGGACTCCAAGAGACCCAGTACTTC
j_call: TRBJ2-7; v_call: TRBV3-1/TRBV3-2; clone_size: .; d_call: .; cdr3_aa: CASSQEFTQGYLHEQYF; cdr3_nt: TGTGCCAGCAGCCAAGAATTCACGCAGGGCTACCTCCACGAGCAGTACTTC
j_call: TRBJ2-5; v_call: TRBV5-4; clone_size: .; d_call: TRBD2; cdr3_aa: CASSLNPGLADQETQYF; cdr3_nt: TGTGCCAGCAGCTTGAATCCGGGACTAGCGGACCAAGAGACCCAGTACTTC
j_call: TRBJ2-3; v_call: TRBV2; clone_size: .; d_call: .; cdr3_aa: CASSGGGDTQYF; cdr3_nt: TGTGCCAGCAGTGGAGGGGGAGATACGCAGTATTTT
j_call: TRBJ1-6; v_call: TRBV2; clone_size: .; d_call: .; cdr3_aa: CASSARASYNSPLHF; cdr3_nt: TGTGCCAGCAGTGCTAGAGCCTCCTATAATTCACCCCTCCACTTT